These 18 T cell receptor beta chains share one sample of origin, sequenced in a study of early T cells in non-severe SARS-CoV-2 infection. TCRdb analysed the 5' RACE reads with MiXCR anew, one entry per CDR3 protein. In the table there are 62,000 or so distinct CDR3 sequences, 7% to 9.5% of which are singletons. Sequenced here: whole blood, sampled at baseline. The receptors were sampled from an adult who was a healthcare worker with PCR-confirmed SARS-CoV-2 infection or an uninfected control (not recorded which).

This clonotype was recorded many times. The rearrangement joins TRBV18 to TRBJ2-7, with 7 nucleotides matching TRBD1. CDR3 size: 15 residues. Trimming cost V 3 bases and J 1 base; bases outside gene matches: 6. Germline lookup yields CDR1 KGHSH and CDR2 LQKENI. The CDR3 loop reads CASSPLQGWSYEQYF. DNA for the CDR3: TGTGCCAGCTCACCCCTACAGGGGTGGTCCTACGAGCAGTACTTC.

This clonotype was counted between two and nine times. The chain combines TRBV27 with TRBJ1-2; 8 nucleotides line up with TRBD1. The CDR3 has 16 amino acids. The germline CDR1 and CDR2 sequences are MNHEY and SMNVEV (reference sequence). V lost 4 bases, J lost 0 bases, and 7 bases stayed unmatched. The CDR3 here is CASSSGQGYSNYGYTF. The DNA for the CDR3 is TGTGCCAGCAGTTCCGGACAGGGTTATTCTAACTATGGCTACACCTTC.

There are a few counts of this clonotype. The rearrangement uses TRBV20-1 and TRBJ2-5, with D uncertain. CDR3 length: 16 residues. Trimming pared 0 bases from V and 1 base from J, leaving 15 bases between. The germline V gene has CDR1 DFQATT and CDR2 SNEGSKA (reference sequence). The DNA for the CDR3 is TGCAGTGCTAGAGATGAGAAACCTACCTTCCAAGAGACCCAGTACTTC. Residues: CSARDEKPTFQETQYF.

This clonotype came up many times. This chain links TRBV20-1 with TRBJ2-5; 9 nucleotides line up with TRBD1. The V gene's germline CDR1 is DFQATT and CDR2 SNEGSKA (reference sequence). The V and J ends lost 5 bases and 5 bases, in that order; junction bases with no gene match: 9. This CDR3 contains 14 residues. DNA for the CDR3: TGCAGTGCTCTCCGGGACAGGGACGTCGAGACCCAGTACTTC. It translates to CSALRDRDVETQYF.

This clonotype turned up a few times. The V and J genes are TRBV3-1 and TRBJ2-2; the match to TRBD2 covers 7 bases. This CDR3 has 14 residues. CDR1 and CDR2 (germline): LGHDT, YNNKEL (reference sequence). J lost 6 bases, V lost 1 base, and 2 bases had no gene match. Written as DNA, the CDR3 is TGTGCCAGCAGCCAAGCCCGGGGGGCCGGGGAGCTGTTTTTT. Protein: CASSQARGAGELFF.

The J gene is TRBJ2-1, the V gene TRBV12-3 or TRBV12-4, with a weak D call TRBD1 (5 bases). Trimming took 4 bases from V and 6 from J, leaving 13 bases between them. The CDR3 length is 14 residues. DNA for the CDR3: TGTGCCAGCAGTTCCCAGGGTCGGAGCAATGAGCAGTTCTTC. Translating it yields CASSSQGRSNEQFF.

This clonotype has more than one count but fewer than ten. V and J are TRBV7-2 and TRBJ2-3; a weak D match, TRBD2 (6 bases). The V and J ends lost 1 base and 2 bases respectively, with 10 bases between them. Germline V gene data show CDR1 as SGHTA and CDR2 as FQGNSA. The CDR3 covers 15 residues. CDR3 loop: CASSLGDFATDTQYF. The CDR3 region has the DNA TGTGCCAGCAGCTTAGGGGACTTCGCCACAGATACGCAGTATTTT. The variable domain in full, completed from reference TRBV7-2 and TRBJ2-3, reads GAGVSQSPSNKVTEKGKDVELRCDPISGHTALYWYRQSLGQGLEFLIYFQGNSAPDKSGLPSDRFSAERTGGSVSTLTIQRTQQEDSAVYLCASSLGDFATDTQYFGPGTRLTVL.

The chain couples TRBV12-3 or TRBV12-4 to TRBJ2-3, with 10 nucleotides matching TRBD1. The V gene end was trimmed by 4 bases and the J gene end by 5 bases; junction bases not matched to a gene: 3. CDR3 size: 14 residues. DNA of the CDR3: TGTGCCAGCAGTTGGACAGGGGGACAAGATACGCAGTATTTT. Its translation is CASSWTGGQDTQYF.

This clonotype was seen at least ten times. This chain's CDR3 is CASSFNGQRSGDTQYF. Written as DNA, the CDR3 is TGTGCCAGCAGCTTTAATGGACAGAGATCCGGCGATACGCAGTATTTT. This chain links TRBV7-2 with TRBJ2-3, with D possibly matching TRBD1 (6 bases). Germline CDR1 and CDR2: SGHTA and FQGNSA. V dropped 3 bases and J dropped 6 bases, with 19 bases sitting between them. The CDR3 has 16 amino acids.

This clonotype was recorded at least ten times. This chain uses TRBV30 with TRBJ2-5; maybe TRBD1 (6 bases). The CDR3 loop spans 11 amino acids. Trimming shortened V by 5 bases and J by 9 bases, and 13 bases separated the two germline ends. Germline lookup yields CDR1 GTSNPN and CDR2 SVGIG (reference sequence). CDR3 sequence: CAWGRGDAQYF. The DNA of the CDR3 is TGTGCCTGGGGCAGGGGAGATGCCCAGTACTTC.

This clonotype showed up many times. The V and J genes are TRBV20-1 and TRBJ2-1; no clear D. The germline V and J ends were trimmed by 0 bases and 13 bases, with 1 base remaining between them. Germline V gene lookup returns CDR1 DFQATT and CDR2 SNEGSKA (reference sequence). CDR3 length: 8 residues. The CDR3 DNA reads TGCAGTGCTAGAGATCAGTTCTTC. Translating gives CSARDQFF.

This clonotype was seen only a few times. The chain joins TRBV5-4 to TRBJ2-1, with a tentative D call TRBD2 (5 bases). This CDR3 spans 12 amino acids. Trimming cost V 2 bases and J 9 bases, with 9 bases left between them. The germline V gene has CDR1 SGHNT and CDR2 YYREEE (reference sequence). Here the CDR3 DNA reads TGTGCCAGCAGCTTAGGAGGCGGTGAGCAGTTCTTC. It is translated as CASSLGGGEQFF.

The V call is TRBV30, the J call TRBJ1-6; 9 nucleotides align to TRBD1. V trimming: 3 bases; J trimming: 6 bases; junction bases outside the gene matches: 6. The CDR3 totals 15 residues. The germline CDR1 and CDR2 sequences are GTSNPN and SVGIG (reference sequence). CDR3 sequence reads: CAWSVGTGINSPLHF. In DNA, the CDR3 is TGTGCCTGGAGCGTTGGGACAGGGATTAATTCACCCCTCCACTTT.

This chain links TRBV5-4 with TRBJ2-1; a weak D match, TRBD1 (6 bases). This CDR3 contains 17 residues. The germline gives CDR1 SGHNT, CDR2 YYREEE (reference sequence). V lost 0 bases, J lost 6 bases, and 19 bases lay in between. The CDR3 reads CASSLGARGPESNEQFF. Here the CDR3 DNA reads TGTGCCAGCAGCTTGGGGGCCAGGGGCCCCGAAAGCAATGAGCAGTTCTTC.

This clonotype was picked up many times. The V call is TRBV20-1, the J call TRBJ1-1; no clear D. Trimming shortened V by 0 bases and J by 0 bases, and 14 bases separated the two germline ends. The CDR3 extends over 16 amino acids. From germline, CDR1 is DFQATT and CDR2 SNEGSKA (reference sequence). CDR3 bases: TGCAGTGCTAGAGAAGGGAGGAGGGCTATGAACACTGAAGCTTTCTTT. Translation gives CSAREGRRAMNTEAFF.

This clonotype was seen at least ten times. The rearrangement links TRBV5-1 to TRBJ2-7, with 8 bases identical to TRBD2. The length of the CDR3 is 13 residues. V lost 3 bases, J lost 7 bases, and 6 bases stayed unmatched. Germline CDR1 SGHRS, CDR2 YFSETQ. DNA for the CDR3: TGCGCCAGCAGCTCCCTAGCGGGTCTGGAGCAGTACTTC. Translating it yields CASSSLAGLEQYF.

This clonotype was counted a few times. V and J are TRBV2 and TRBJ1-2; D not resolved. The CDR3 has 12 residues. Germline assignment: CDR1 SNHLY and CDR2 FYNNEI. V shed 8 bases and J shed 5 bases, with 12 bases lying between them. The chain's CDR3 is CASSESEYGYTF. The CDR3 region has the DNA TGTGCCAGCTCGGAGTCCGAATATGGCTACACCTTC. Full variable domain (missing parts from reference TRBV2 and TRBJ1-2): EPEVTQTPSHQVTQMGQEVILRCVPISNHLYFYWYRQILGQKVEFLVSFYNNEISEKSEIFDDQFSVERPDGSNFTLKIRSTKLEDSAMYFCASSESEYGYTFGSGTRLTVV.

V gene TRBV21-1 combines with J gene TRBJ2-7; TRBD2 reflects the table's D call only, with no check against the DNA. TRBV21-1 is deemed a pseudogene. This CDR3 region has 13 residues. CDR3 coding DNA: TGTGCCAGCAGCAAGAAGGGAGCGGACGAGCAGTACTTC. Amino acids: CASSKKGADEQYF.